The source of this T cell receptor beta chain is a study of beta chain features in type 1 diabetes. Study as a whole: Patients and healthy donors were similar in age, gender and cell yields.

cDNA synthesis used the whole RNA isolate, giving expressed TCRB sequences. Clones were read by immunoSEQ multiplex PCR, and TCRdb kept only the in-frame ones, dropping some. The table includes under 450,000 clones, approximately 15% detected once. This clone was detected a few times. The CDR3 runs 15 residues. CDR1 is LGHNT, CDR2 FRNRAP, per germline. The junction had 9 bases not matched to a gene; V was cut back by 6 bases and J by 7 bases. The chain uses TRBV12-5 and TRBJ2-1; 10 nucleotides align to TRBD2. The material sequenced was naive CD4+ T cells from blood. This sequence was found in a man between 25 and 39 years old in good health. CDR3: CASGTGLAFHNEQFF. Here the CDR3 DNA reads TGTGCTAGTGGAACGGGACTAGCGTTTCATAATGAGCAGTTCTTC.